This TCR beta chain was captured by sequencing in a study of blood T cell repertoires in COVID-19. Some clones are missing from TCRdb's copy, which holds only in-frame ones; the method was immunoSEQ multiplex PCR. The sample includes some 700,000 clones, around 89% seen only once; the top ten take over 0.2%. This CDR3 comprises 14 residues. Germline V gives CDR1 SNHLY, CDR2 FYNNEI. V lost 6 bases, J lost 2 bases, and 11 bases lay in between. The TCR comes from a woman between 18 and 29 years old with acute or convalescent COVID-19. The chain joins TRBV2 to TRBJ1-5; D gene ambiguous. Sequencing used peripheral blood. As DNA, the CDR3 is TGTGCCAGCAGGCCGACCCGGGGCAATCAGCCCCAGCATTTT. Translation gives CASRPTRGNQPQHF.